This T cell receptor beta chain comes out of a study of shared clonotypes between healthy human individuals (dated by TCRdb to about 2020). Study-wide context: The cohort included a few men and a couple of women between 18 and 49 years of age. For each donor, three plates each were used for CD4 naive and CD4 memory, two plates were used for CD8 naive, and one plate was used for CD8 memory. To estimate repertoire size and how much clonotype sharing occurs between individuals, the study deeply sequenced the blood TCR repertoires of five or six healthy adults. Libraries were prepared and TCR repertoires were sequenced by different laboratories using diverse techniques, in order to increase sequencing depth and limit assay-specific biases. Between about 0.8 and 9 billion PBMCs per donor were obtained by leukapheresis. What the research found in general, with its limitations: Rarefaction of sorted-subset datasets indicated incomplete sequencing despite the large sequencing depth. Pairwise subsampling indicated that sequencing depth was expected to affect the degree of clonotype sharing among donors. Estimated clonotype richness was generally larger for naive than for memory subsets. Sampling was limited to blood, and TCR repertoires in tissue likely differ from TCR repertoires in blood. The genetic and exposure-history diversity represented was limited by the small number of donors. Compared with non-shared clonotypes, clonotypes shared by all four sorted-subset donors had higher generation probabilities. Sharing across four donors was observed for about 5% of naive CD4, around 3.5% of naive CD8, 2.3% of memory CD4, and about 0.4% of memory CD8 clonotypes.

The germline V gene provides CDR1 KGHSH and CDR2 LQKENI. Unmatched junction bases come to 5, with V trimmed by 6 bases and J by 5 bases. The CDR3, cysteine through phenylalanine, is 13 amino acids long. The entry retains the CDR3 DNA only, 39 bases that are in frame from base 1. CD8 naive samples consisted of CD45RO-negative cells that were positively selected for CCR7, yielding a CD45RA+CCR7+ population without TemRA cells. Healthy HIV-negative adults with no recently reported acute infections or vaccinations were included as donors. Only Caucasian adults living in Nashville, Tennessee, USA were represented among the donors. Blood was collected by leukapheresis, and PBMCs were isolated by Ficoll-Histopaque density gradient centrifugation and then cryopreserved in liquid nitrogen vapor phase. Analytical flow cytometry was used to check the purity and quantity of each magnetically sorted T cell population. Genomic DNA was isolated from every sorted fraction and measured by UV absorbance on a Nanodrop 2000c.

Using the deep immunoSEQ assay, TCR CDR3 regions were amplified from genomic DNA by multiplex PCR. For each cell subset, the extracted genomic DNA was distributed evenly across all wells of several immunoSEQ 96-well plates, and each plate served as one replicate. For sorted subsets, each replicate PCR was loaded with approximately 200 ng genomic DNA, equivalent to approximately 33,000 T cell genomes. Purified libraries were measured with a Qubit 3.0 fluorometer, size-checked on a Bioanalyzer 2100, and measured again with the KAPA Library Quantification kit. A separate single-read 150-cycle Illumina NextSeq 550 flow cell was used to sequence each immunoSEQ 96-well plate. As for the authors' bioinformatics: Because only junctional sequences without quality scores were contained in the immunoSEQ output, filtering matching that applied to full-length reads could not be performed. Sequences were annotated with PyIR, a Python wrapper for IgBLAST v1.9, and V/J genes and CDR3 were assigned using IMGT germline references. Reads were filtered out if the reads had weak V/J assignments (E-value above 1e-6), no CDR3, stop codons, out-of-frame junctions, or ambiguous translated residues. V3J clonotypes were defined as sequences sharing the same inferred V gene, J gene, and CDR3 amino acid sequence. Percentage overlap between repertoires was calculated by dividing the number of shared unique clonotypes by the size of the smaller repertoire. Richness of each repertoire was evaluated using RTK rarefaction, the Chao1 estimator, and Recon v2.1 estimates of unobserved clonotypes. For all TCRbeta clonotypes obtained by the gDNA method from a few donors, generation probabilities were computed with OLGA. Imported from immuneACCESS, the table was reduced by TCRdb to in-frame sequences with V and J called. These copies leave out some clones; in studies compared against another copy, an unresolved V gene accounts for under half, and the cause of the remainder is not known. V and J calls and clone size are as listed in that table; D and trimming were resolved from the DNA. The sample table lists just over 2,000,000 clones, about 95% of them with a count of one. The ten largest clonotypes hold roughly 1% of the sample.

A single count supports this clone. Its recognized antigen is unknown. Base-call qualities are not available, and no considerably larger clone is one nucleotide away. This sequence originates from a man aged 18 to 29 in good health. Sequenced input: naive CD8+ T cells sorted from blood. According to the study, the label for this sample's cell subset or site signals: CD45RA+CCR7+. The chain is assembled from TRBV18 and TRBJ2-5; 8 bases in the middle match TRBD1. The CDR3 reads CASSPTGDETQYF. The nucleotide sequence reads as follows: TGTGCCAGCTCGCCGACAGGGGACGAGACCCAGTACTTC.